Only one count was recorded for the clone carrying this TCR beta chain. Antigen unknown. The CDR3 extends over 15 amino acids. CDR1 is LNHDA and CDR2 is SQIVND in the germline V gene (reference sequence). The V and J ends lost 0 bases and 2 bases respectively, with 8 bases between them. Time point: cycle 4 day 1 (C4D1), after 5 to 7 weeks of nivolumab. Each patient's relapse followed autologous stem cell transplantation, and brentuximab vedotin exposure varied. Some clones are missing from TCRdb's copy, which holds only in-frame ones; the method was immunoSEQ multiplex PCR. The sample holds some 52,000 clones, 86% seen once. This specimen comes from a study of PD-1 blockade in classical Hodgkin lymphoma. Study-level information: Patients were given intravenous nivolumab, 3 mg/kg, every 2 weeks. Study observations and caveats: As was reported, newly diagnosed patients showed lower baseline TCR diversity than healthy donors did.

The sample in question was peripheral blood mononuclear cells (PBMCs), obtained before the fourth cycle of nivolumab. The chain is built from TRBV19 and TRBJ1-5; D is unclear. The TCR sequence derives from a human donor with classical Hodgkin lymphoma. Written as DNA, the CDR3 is TGTGCCAGTAGTATAGATCTGTGGGGCAATCAGCCCCAGCATTTT. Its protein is CASSIDLWGNQPQHF.